The rows below give T cell receptor beta chains drawn from one sample of a study of neurological immune-mediated disorders. TCRdb recomputed calls from the 5' RACE reads with MiXCR, one row per CDR3 protein. The sample shows 95,000 to 150,000 distinct CDR3 sequences, about 3.2% of them seen only once. Input material: PBMCs. The source of these receptors is a woman in her 30s with multiple sclerosis. Both conserved end residues are part of each CDR3. D genes are given only for firm matches. Part of the rows lack a size; the others show once, few, many or a class for expanded clones.

d_call	clone_size	v_call	j_call	cdr3_nt	cdr3_aa
NA	many	TRBV2	TRBJ2-5	TGTGCCAGAGGGTTCGGTTGGGAAGAGACCCAGTACTTC	CARGFGWEETQYF
NA	many	TRBV6-6	TRBJ2-3	TGTGCCAGCAGTTACTGGGAGCCAGATACGCAGTATTTT	CASSYWEPDTQYF
TRBD2	many	TRBV6-2/TRBV6-3	TRBJ2-5	TGTGCCAGCAGTTACTCGTTGTGGATAGCGGGAGAAATAGAGACCCAGTACTTC	CASSYSLWIAGEIETQYF
NA	many	TRBV20-1	TRBJ1-5	TGCAGTGCTAGGACAGCCAATCAGCCCCAGCATTTT	CSARTANQPQHF
NA	many	TRBV20-1	TRBJ2-7	TGCAGTGCTATCAGCCTCGACTACGAGCAGTACTTC	CSAISLDYEQYF
NA	many	TRBV5-1	TRBJ1-5	TGCGCCAGCAGCTTGGAAGGTCATGGTAATCAGCCCCAGCATTTT	CASSLEGHGNQPQHF
NA	many	TRBV6-5	TRBJ2-3	TGTGCCAGCAGAACACTGTTGGCAGATACGCAGTATTTT	CASRTLLADTQYF
TRBD1	many	TRBV11-2	TRBJ1-1	TGTGCCAGCAGCTCGCCCAGGGGGCAGGACACTGAAGCTTTCTTT	CASSSPRGQDTEAFF
NA	many	TRBV29-1	TRBJ1-2	TGCAGCGTGGAGGGTCTCCGGGAGGATGGCTACACCTTC	CSVEGLREDGYTF
NA	many	TRBV19	TRBJ1-3	TGTGCCGTCAGTGTCATGGGACGCTCTGGAAACACCATATATTTT	CAVSVMGRSGNTIYF
NA	few	TRBV4-3	TRBJ1-3	TGCGCCAGCAGCCCAACTACAGGGTCCTCTGGAAACACCATATATTTT	CASSPTTGSSGNTIYF
TRBD2	many	TRBV7-9	TRBJ2-1	TGTGCCAGCAGCTTTAGGGGAGGGGTAAGAAAGTTCTTC	CASSFRGGVRKFF
NA	many	TRBV7-9	TRBJ2-5	TGTGCCAGCAGCTTCGGGAAAGGAGAACAAGAGACCCAGTACTTC	CASSFGKGEQETQYF
NA	many	TRBV6-5	TRBJ2-2	TGTGCCAGCAGTTACTCGTCCGGGCTCCGCACCGGGGAGCTGTTTTTT	CASSYSSGLRTGELFF
NA	many	TRBV5-6	TRBJ1-1	TGTGCCAGCAGCTTGGCCGCTGGGGTAGAAGCTTTCTTT	CASSLAAGVEAFF
NA	NA	TRBV4-3	TRBJ1-1	TGCGCCAGCAGCCGCATCGAGGGGGAACTTGAAGCTTTCTTT	CASSRIEGELEAFF
NA	many	TRBV29-1	TRBJ1-1	TGCAGCGCCGACGTGGGGAGAACTGAAGCTTTCTTT	CSADVGRTEAFF
NA	NA	TRBV5-6	TRBJ2-6	TGTGCCAGCAGCCAGCAGGGGTACGGGGCCAACGTCCTGACTTTC	CASSQQGYGANVLTF
TRBD1	many	TRBV7-9	TRBJ1-1	TGTGCCAGCAGCAAGAGACAGGGGATGAACACTGAAGCTTTCTTT	CASSKRQGMNTEAFF
NA	many	TRBV6-1	TRBJ1-2	TGTGCCAGCAGTGACGGGGACCCCATTAGGGATGGCTACACCTTC	CASSDGDPIRDGYTF
TRBD2	many	TRBV30	TRBJ2-3	TGTGCCTGGAGTGTTGGAGCGGGAGTGTTAGATACGCAGTATTTT	CAWSVGAGVLDTQYF
TRBD2	NA	TRBV12-3/TRBV12-4	TRBJ2-4	TGTGCCAGCAGCCCCGGGGGGGCAACAGTCATTCAGTACTTC	CASSPGGATVIQYF